This TCR beta chain derives from a study of T cells in Graves' hyperthyroidism and ophthalmopathy. The investigators amplified TCR beta CDR3 regions from RNA transcripts. Carried out on the TCR CDR3, a first-round RT-PCR used the HTBI primer set. MiXCR was run by TCRdb on the multiplex PCR reads, yielding one entry per CDR3 protein. The sample carries hundreds of thousands of distinct CDR3 sequences, around 38% recorded once. This clonotype occurred a few times. CDR1 and CDR2 from the germline V gene are SGHTA and FQGNSA. Trimming cost V 1 base and J 4 bases; bases outside gene matches: 5. The CDR3 loop spans 15 amino acids.

This clonotype was sampled from a man aged 18-30 years with Graves' hyperthyroidism. Sequenced input: blood. The gene calls are TRBV7-2 and TRBJ2-5; 8 nucleotides align to TRBD2. Here the CDR3 DNA reads TGTGCCAGCAGCTTAGTCTCCGGGGGGGGAGAGACCCAGTACTTC. The encoded protein is CASSLVSGGGETQYF.